This record concerns one TCR beta chain sequence. TCRdb keeps only in-frame clones here, not all; method: immunoSEQ multiplex PCR. The sample has 84,000 or so clones, under 95% seen once. These data are taken from a study of OX40 agonist ivuxolimab in advanced cancers. Overall study context: Cancers in dose escalation were hepatocellular, melanoma, renal cell and head and neck.

CDR3 length: 12 residues. In germline, CDR1 is GTSNPN, CDR2 SVGIG (reference sequence). Trimming took 4 bases from V and 5 from J; bases not matched to a gene: 1. The sequences come from CD4+ or CD8+ T cells sorted from blood, collected in a trial of the OX40 agonist ivuxolimab. This rearrangement joins TRBV30 to TRBJ2-5, with TRBD2 matching over 10 bases. The TCR originated in an adult with an advanced solid tumor such as melanoma, head and neck, liver or kidney cancer. The CDR3 bases are TGTGCCTGGACACTAGCGGGGGAGACCCAGTACTTC. Translation: CAWTLAGETQYF.